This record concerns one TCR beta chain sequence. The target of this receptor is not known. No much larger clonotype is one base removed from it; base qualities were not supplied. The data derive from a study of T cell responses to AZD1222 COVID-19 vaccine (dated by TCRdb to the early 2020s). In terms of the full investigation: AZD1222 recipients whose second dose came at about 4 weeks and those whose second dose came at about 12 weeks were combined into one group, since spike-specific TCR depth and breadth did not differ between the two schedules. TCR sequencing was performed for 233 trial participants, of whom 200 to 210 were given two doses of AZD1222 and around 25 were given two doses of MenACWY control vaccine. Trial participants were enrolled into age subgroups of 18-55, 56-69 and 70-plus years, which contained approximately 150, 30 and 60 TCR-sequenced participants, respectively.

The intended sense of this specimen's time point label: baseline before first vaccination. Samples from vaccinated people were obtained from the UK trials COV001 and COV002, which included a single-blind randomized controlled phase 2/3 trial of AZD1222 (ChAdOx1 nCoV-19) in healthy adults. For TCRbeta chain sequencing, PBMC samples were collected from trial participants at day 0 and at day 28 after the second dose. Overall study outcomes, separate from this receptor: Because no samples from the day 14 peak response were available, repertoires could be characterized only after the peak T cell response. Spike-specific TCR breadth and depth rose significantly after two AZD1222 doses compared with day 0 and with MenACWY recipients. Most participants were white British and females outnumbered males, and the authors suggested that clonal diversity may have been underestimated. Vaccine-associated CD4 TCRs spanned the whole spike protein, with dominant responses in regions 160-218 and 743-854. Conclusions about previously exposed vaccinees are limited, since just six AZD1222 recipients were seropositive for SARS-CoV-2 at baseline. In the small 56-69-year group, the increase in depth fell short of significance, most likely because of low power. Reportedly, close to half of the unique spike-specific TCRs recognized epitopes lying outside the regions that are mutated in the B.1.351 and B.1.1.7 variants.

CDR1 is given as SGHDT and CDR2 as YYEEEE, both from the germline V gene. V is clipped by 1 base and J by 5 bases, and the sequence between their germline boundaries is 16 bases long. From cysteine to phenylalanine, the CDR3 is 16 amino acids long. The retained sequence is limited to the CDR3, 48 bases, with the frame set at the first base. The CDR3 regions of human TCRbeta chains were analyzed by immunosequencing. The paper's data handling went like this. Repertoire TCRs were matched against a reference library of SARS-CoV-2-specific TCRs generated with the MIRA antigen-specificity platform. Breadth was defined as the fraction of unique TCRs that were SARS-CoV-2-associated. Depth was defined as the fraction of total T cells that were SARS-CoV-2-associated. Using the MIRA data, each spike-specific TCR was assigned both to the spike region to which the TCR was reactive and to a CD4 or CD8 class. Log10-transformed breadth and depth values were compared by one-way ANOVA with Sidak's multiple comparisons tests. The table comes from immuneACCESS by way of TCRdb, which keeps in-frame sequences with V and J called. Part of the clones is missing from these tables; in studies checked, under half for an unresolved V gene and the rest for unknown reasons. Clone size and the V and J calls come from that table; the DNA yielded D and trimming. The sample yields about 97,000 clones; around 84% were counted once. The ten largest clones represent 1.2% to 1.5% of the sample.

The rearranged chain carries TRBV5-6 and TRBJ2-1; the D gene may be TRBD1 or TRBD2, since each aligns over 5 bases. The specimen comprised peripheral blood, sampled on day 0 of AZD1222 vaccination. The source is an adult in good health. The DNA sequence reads TGTGCCAGCAGCTTGAATCGGGACGGAAGAAACAATGAGCAGTTCTTC. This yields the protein CASSLNRDGRNNEQFF.